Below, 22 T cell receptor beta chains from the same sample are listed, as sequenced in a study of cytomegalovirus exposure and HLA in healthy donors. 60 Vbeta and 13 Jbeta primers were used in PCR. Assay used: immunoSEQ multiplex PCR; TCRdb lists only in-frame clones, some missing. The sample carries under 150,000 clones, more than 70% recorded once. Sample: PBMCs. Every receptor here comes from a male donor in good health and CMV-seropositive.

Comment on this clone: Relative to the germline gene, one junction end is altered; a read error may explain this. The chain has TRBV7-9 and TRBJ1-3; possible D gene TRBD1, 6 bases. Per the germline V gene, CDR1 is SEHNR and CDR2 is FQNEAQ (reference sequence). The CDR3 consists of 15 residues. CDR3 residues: CSSSLSGAVGNTIYF. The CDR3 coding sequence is TGTTCCAGCAGCTTATCAGGGGCGGTGGGAAACACCATATATTTT. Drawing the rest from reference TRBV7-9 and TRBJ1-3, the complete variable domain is DTGVSQNPRHKITKRGQNVTFRCDPISEHNRLYWYRQTLGQGPEFLTYFQNEAQLEKSRLLSDRFSAERPKGSFSTLEIQRTEQGDSAMYLCSSSLSGAVGNTIYFGEGSWLTVV.

The CDR3 bases are TGCAGCGTTCCCCCAGCTAGCGGTTCCTACGAGCAGTACTTC. It specifies CSVPPASGSYEQYF. The rearrangement joins TRBV29-1 to TRBJ2-7; TRBD2 matches at 7 bases. The V gene's germline CDR1 is SQVTM and CDR2 ANQGSEA. The CDR3 runs to 14 residues. Trimming cost V 5 bases and J 1 base; bases outside gene matches: 8.

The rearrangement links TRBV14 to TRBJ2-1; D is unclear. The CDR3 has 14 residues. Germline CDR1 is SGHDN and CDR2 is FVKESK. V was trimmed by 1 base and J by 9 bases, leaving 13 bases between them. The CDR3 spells CASSQALVFGEQFF. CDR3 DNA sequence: TGTGCCAGCAGCCAAGCCCTAGTTTTCGGTGAGCAGTTCTTC. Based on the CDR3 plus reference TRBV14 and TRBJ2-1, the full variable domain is EAGVTQFPSHSVIEKGQTVTLRCDPISGHDNLYWYRRVMGKEIKFLLHFVKESKQDESGMPNNRFLAERTGGTYSTLKVQPAELEDSGVYFCASSQALVFGEQFFGPGTRLTVL.

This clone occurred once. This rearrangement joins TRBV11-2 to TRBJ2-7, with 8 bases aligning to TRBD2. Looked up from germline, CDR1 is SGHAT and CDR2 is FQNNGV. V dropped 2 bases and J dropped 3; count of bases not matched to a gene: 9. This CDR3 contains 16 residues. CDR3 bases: TGTGCCAGCAGCTTACAGGGGACCACTAGCGGCTACGAGCAGTACTTC. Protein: CASSLQGTTSGYEQYF. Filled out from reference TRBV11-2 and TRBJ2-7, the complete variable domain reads EAGVAQSPRYKIIEKRQSVAFWCNPISGHATLYWYQQILGQGPKLLIQFQNNGVVDDSQLPKDRFSAERLKGVDSTLKIQPAKLEDSAVYLCASSLQGTTSGYEQYFGPGTRLTVT.

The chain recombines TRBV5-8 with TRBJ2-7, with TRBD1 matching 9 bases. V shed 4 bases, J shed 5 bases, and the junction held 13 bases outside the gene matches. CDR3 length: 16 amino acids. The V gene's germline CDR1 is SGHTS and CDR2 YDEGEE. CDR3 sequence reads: CASSRVGTGPLDEQYF. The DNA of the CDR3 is TGTGCCAGCAGCCGAGTTGGGACAGGGCCCCTGGACGAGCAGTACTTC.

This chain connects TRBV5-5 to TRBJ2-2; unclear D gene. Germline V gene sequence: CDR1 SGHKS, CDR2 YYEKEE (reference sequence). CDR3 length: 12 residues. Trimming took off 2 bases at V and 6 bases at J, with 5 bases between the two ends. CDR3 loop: CASSFVSGELFF. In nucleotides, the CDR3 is TGTGCCAGCAGCTTCGTCTCCGGGGAGCTGTTTTTT.

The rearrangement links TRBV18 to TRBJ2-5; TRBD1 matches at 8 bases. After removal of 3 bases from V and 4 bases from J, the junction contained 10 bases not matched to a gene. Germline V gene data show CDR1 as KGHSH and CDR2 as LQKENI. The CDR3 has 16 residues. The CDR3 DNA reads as TGTGCCAGCTCACCTCGCGGACAGGGCGGAGGAGAGACCCAGTACTTC. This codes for CASSPRGQGGGETQYF.

The CDR3 region is CASSSGLGNTEAFF. CDR3 coding DNA: TGTGCCAGCAGTTCCGGACTGGGGAACACTGAAGCTTTCTTT. The chain has TRBV28 and TRBJ1-1; D gene uncertain. Germline lookup yields CDR1 MDHEN and CDR2 SYDVKM. The CDR3 runs 14 residues. Trimming took 4 bases from V and 1 from J, leaving 10 bases between them. Variable domain in full (rest from reference TRBV28 and TRBJ1-1): DVKVTQSSRYLVKRTGEKVFLECVQDMDHENMFWYRQDPGLGLRLIYFSYDVKMKEKGDIPEGYSVSREKKERFSLILESASTNQTSMYLCASSSGLGNTEAFFGQGTRLTVV.

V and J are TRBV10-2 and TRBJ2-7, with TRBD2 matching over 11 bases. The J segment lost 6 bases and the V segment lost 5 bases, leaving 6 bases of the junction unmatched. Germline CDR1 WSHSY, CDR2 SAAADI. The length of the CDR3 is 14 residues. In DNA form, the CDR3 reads TGCGCCAGCAGTCTAGCGGGGGGTGTGCCCGAGCAGTACTTC. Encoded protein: CASSLAGGVPEQYF.

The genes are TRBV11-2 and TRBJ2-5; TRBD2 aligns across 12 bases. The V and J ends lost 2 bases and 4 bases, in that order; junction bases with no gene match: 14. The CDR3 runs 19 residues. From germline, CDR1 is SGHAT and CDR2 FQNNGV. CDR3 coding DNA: TGTGCCAGCAGCTTACGTTCCTTGCCCGGGACTAGCGGGTTAGAGACCCAGTACTTC. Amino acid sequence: CASSLRSLPGTSGLETQYF.

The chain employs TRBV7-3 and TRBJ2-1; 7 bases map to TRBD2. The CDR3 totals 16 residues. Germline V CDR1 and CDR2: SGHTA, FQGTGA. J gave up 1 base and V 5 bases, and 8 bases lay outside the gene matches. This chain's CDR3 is CASSPGGTESYNEQFF. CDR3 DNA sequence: TGTGCCAGCAGCCCCGGGGGGACGGAGTCCTACAATGAGCAGTTCTTC.

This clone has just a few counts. Here the CDR3 DNA reads TGTGCCAGCAGCTTAGGAGCGGGGGACTACAATGAGCAGTTCTTC. Its translation is CASSLGAGDYNEQFF. This chain connects TRBV13 to TRBJ2-1; 8 nucleotides agree with TRBD2. V lost 0 bases and J lost 3; bases outside the gene matches: 1. This CDR3 region has 15 residues. Germline assignment: CDR1 PRHDT and CDR2 FYEKMQ (reference sequence).

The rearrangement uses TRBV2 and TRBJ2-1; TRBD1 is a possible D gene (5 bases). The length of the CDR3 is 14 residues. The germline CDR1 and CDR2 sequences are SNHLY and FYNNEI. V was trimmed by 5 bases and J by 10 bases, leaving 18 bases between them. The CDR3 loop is CASSPRTPPVEQFF. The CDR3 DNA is TGTGCCAGCAGTCCCCGGACACCCCCGGTAGAGCAGTTCTTC.

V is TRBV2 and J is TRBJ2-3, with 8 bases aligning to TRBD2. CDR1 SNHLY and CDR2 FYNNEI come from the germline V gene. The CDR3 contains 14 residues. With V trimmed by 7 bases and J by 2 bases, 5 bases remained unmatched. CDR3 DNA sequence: TGTGCCAGCACCCCTAGCGGGCCCACAGATACGCAGTATTTT. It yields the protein CASTPSGPTDTQYF.

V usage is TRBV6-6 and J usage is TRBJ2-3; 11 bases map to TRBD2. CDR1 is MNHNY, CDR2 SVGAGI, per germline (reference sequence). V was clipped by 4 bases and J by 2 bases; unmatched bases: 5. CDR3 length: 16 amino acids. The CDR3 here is CASSFGLAGNTDTQYF. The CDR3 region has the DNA TGTGCCAGCAGTTTCGGACTAGCGGGTAACACAGATACGCAGTATTTT.

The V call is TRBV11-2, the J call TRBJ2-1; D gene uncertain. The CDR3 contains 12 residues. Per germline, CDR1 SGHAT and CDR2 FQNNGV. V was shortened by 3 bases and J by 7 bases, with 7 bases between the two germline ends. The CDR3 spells CASSFERNEQFF. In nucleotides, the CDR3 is TGTGCCAGCAGCTTCGAGAGGAATGAGCAGTTCTTC.

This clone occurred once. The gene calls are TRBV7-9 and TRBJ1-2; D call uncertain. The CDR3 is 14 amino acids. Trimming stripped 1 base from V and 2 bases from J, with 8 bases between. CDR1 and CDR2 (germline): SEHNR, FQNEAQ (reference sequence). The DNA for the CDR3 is TGTGCCAGCAGCTTAGACACTACGAACTATGGCTACACCTTC. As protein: CASSLDTTNYGYTF.

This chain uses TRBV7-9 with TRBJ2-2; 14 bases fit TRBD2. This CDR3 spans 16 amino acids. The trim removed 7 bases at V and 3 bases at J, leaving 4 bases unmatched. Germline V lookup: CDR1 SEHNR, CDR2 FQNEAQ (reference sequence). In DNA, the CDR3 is TGTGCCAGCAAAGGACTAGCGGGAGGTTACACCGGGGAGCTGTTTTTT. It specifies CASKGLAGGYTGELFF.

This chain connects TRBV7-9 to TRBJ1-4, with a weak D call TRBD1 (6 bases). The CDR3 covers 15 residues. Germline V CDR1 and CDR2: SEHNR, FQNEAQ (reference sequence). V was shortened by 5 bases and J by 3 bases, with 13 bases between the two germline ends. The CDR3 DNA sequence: TGTGCCAGCAGCGGACAGACCGGTCCTAATGAAAAACTGTTTTTT. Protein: CASSGQTGPNEKLFF. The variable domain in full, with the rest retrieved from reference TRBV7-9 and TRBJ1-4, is DTGVSQNPRHKITKRGQNVTFRCDPISEHNRLYWYRQTLGQGPEFLTYFQNEAQLEKSRLLSDRFSAERPKGSFSTLEIQRTEQGDSAMYLCASSGQTGPNEKLFFGSGTQLSVL.

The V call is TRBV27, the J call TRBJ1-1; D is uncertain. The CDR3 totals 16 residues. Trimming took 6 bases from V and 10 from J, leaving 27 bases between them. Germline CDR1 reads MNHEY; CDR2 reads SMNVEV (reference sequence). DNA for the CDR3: TGTGCCAGCAGCTTCTTTTCCCCGGGAGAGGAACGCGCAGCTTTCTTT. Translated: CASSFFSPGEERAAFF.

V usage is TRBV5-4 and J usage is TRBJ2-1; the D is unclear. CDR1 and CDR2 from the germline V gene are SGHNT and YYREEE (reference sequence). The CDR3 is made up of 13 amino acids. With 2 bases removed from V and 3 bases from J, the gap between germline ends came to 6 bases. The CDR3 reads CASSLLDYNEQFF. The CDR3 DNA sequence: TGTGCCAGCAGCTTATTAGACTACAATGAGCAGTTCTTC.

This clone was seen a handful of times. CDR3 sequence reads: CASSPVGGTEAFF. CDR3 nucleotides: TGTGCCAGCAGCCCCGTTGGGGGGACTGAAGCTTTCTTT. This rearrangement joins TRBV28 to TRBJ1-1; weak D call: TRBD1 (5 bases). Germline V gene lookup returns CDR1 MDHEN and CDR2 SYDVKM. The CDR3 has 13 residues. V was pared by 6 bases and J by 5 bases, with 13 bases between.